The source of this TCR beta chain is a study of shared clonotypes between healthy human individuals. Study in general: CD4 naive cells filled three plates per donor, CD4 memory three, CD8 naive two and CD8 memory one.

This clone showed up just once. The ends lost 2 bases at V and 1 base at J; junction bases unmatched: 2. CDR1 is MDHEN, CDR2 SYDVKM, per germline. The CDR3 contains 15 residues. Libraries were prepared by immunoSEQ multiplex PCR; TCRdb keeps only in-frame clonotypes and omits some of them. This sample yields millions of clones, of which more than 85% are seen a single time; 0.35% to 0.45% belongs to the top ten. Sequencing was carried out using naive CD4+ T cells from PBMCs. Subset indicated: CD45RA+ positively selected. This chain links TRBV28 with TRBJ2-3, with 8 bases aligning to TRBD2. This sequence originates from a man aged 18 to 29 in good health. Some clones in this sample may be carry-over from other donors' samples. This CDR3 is CASSLVGGGTDTQYF. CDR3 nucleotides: TGTGCCAGCAGTTTAGTCGGGGGGGGCACAGATACGCAGTATTTT.